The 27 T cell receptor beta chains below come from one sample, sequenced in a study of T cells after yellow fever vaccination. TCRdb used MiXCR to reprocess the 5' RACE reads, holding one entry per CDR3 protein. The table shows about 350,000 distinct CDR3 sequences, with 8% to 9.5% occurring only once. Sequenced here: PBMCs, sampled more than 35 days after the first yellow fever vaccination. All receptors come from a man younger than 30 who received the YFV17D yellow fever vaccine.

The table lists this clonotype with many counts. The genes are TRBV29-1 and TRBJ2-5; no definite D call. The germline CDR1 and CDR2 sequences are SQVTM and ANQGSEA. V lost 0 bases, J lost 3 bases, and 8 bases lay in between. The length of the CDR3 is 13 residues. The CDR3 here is CSVEEARKETQYF. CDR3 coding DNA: TGCAGCGTTGAAGAGGCTAGAAAAGAGACCCAGTACTTC.

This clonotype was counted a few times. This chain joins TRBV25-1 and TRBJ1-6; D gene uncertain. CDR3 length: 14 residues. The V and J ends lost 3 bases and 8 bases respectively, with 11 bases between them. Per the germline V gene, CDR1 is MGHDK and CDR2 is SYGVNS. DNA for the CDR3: TGTGCCAGCAGTGATCCGATGGCGGATTCACCCCTCCACTTT. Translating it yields CASSDPMADSPLHF.

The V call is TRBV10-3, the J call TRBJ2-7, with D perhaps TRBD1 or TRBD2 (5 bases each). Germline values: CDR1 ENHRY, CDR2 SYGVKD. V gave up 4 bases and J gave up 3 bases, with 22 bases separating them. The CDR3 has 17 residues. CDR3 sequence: CAISGGRNSVEGYEQYF. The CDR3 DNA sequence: TGTGCCATCAGTGGGGGCCGGAATAGCGTGGAAGGCTACGAGCAGTACTTC.

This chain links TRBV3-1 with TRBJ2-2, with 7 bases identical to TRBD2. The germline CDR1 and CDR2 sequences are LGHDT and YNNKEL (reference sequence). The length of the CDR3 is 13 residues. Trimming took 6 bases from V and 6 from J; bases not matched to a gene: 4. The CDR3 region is CASSAGDAGELFF. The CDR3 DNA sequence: TGTGCCAGCAGTGCGGGGGACGCCGGGGAGCTGTTTTTT. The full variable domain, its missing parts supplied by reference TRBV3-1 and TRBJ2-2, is DTAVSQTPKYLVTQMGNDKSIKCEQNLGHDTMYWYKQDSKKFLKIMFSYNNKELIINETVPNRFSPKSPDKAHLNLHINSLELGDSAVYFCASSAGDAGELFFGEGSRLTVL.

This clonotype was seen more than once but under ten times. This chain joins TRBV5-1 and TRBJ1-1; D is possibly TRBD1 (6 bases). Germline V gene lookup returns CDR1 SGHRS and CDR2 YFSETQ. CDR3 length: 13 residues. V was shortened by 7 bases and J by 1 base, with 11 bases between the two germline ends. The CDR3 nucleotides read TGCGCCAGCGGGACACAGGGGAACACTGAAGCTTTCTTT. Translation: CASGTQGNTEAFF. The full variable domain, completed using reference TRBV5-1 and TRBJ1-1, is KAGVTQTPRYLIKTRGQQVTLSCSPISGHRSVSWYQQTPGQGLQFLFEYFSETQRNKGNFPGRFSGRQFSNSRSEMNVSTLELGDSALYLCASGTQGNTEAFFGQGTRLTVV.

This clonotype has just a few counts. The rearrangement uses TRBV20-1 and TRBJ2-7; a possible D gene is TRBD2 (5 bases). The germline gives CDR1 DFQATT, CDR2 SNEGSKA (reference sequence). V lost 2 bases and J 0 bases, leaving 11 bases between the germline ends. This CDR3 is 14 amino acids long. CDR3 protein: CSARPGVVSYEQYV. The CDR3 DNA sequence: TGCAGTGCTAGACCCGGGGTAGTCTCCTACGAGCAGTACGTC.

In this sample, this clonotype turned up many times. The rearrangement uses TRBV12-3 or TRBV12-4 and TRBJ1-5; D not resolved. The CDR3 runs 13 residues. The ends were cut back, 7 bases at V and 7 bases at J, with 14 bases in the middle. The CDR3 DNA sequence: TGTGCCAGCAACCAAGGGTTGCAACAGCCCCAGCATTTT. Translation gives CASNQGLQQPQHF.

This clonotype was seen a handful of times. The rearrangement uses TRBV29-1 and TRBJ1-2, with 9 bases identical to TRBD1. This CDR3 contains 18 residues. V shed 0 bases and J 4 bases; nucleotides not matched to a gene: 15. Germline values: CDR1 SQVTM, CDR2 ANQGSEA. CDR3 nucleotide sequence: TGCAGCGTTGAAGATATACAGATCGGACAGGGGAGTACCTATGGCTACACCTTC. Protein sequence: CSVEDIQIGQGSTYGYTF.

CDR3 DNA: TGTGCCAGCAGAAACGCGGGGAGCCCAATGGGGGCAGATACGCAGTATTTT. Translating it yields CASRNAGSPMGADTQYF. The chain employs TRBV6-1 and TRBJ2-3, with a weak D call TRBD2 (6 bases). The CDR3 runs to 17 residues. Trimming shortened V by 6 bases and J by 4 bases, and 23 bases separated the two germline ends. Germline values: CDR1 MNHNS, CDR2 SASEGT.

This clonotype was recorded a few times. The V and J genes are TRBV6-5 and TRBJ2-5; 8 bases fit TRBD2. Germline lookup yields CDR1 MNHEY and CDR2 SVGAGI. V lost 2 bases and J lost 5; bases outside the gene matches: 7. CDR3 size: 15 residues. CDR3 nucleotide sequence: TGTGCCAGCAGTTACGCGGGGGGCGCCGGGGAGACCCAGTACTTC. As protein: CASSYAGGAGETQYF.

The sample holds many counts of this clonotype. The CDR3 region has the DNA TGCAGTGCTAGAGATACGAACTTAGGTTGGGGGCGATACGAGCAGTACTTC. This translates into CSARDTNLGWGRYEQYF. The chain couples TRBV20-1 to TRBJ2-7, with a tentative D call TRBD1 (6 bases). Germline CDR1 reads DFQATT; CDR2 reads SNEGSKA (reference sequence). The CDR3 spans 17 residues. The V end lost 0 bases, the J end lost 4 bases, and 22 bases lay between the germline ends.

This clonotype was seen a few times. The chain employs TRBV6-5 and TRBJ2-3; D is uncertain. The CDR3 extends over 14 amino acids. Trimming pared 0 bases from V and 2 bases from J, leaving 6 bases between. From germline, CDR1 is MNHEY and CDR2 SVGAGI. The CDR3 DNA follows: TGTGCCAGCAGTTACTCCGTCCCCACAGATACGCAGTATTTT. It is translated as CASSYSVPTDTQYF.

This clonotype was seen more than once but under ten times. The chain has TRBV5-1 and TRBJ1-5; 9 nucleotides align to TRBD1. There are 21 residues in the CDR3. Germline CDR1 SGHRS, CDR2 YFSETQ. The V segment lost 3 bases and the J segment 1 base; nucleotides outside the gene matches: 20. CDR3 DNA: TGCGCCAGCAGCTCCTGGACGGGGACAGGGAGTCGGGGTGGGAGCAATCAGCCCCAGCATTTT. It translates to CASSSWTGTGSRGGSNQPQHF.

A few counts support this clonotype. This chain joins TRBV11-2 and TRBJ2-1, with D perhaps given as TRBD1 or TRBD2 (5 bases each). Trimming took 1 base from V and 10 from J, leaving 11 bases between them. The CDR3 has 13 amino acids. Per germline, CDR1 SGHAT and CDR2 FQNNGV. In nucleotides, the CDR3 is TGTGCCAGCAGCTTAGTTCGGGGCGGGGAGCAGTTCTTC. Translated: CASSLVRGGEQFF.

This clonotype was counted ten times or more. The CDR3 region has the DNA TGCAGTGCTAGAGTACCGGACAGAAGCTCCTACGAGCAGTACTTC. Its translation: CSARVPDRSSYEQYF. The chain employs TRBV20-1 and TRBJ2-7; tentatively, D is TRBD1 (6 bases). Trimming shortened V by 1 base and J by 0 bases, and 13 bases separated the two germline ends. CDR1 DFQATT and CDR2 SNEGSKA come from the germline V gene (reference sequence). The CDR3 length is 15 residues.

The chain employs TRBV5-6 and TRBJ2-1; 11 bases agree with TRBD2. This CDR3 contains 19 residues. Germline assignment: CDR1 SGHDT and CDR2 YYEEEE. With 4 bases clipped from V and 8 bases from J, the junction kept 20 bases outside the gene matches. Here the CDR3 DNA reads TGTGCCAGCAGCCGTCCCACTAGCGGGGGCCCCCCAATTGAGGATGAGCAGTTCTTC. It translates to CASSRPTSGGPPIEDEQFF.

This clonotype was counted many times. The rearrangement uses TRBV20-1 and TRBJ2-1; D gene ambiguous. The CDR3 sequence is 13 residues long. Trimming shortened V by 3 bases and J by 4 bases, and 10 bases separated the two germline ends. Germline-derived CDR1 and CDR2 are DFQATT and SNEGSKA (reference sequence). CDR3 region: CSARSRNYNEQFF. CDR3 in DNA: TGCAGTGCTAGGTCTCGGAATTACAATGAGCAGTTCTTC.

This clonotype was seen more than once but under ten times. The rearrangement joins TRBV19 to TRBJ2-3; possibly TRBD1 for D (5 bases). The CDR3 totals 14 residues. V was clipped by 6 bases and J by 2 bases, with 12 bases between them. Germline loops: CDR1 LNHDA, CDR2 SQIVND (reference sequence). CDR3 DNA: TGTGCCAGTAGCCCACAGGAGTTCACAGATACGCAGTATTTT. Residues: CASSPQEFTDTQYF.

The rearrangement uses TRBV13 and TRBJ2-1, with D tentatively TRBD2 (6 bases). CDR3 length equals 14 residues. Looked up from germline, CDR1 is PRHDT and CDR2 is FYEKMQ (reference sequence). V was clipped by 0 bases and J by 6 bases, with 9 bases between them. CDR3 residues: CASSLGLAFNEQFF. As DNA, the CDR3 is TGTGCCAGCAGCTTAGGACTAGCTTTCAATGAGCAGTTCTTC. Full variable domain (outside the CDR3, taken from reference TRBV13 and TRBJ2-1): AAGVIQSPRHLIKEKRETATLKCYPIPRHDTVYWYQQGPGQDPQFLISFYEKMQSDKGSIPDRFSAQQFSDYHSELNMSSLELGDSALYFCASSLGLAFNEQFFGPGTRLTVL.

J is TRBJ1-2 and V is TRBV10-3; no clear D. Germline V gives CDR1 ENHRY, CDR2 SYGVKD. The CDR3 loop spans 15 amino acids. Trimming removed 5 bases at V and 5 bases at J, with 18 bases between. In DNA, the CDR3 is TGTGCCATCAGTTCCCAGGACCCGAAGGGATATGGCTACACCTTC. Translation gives CAISSQDPKGYGYTF.

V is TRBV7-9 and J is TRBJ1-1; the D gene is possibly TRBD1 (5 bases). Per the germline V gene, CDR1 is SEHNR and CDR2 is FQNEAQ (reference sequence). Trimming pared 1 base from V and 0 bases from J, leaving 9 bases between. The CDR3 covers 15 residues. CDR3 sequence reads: CASSLDSGLNTEAFF. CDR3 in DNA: TGTGCCAGCAGCTTAGACTCAGGGCTGAACACTGAAGCTTTCTTT.

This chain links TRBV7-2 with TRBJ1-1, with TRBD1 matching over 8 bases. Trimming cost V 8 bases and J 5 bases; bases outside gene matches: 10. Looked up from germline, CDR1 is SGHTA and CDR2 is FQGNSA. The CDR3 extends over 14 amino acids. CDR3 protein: CASSPGGANTEAFF. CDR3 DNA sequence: TGTGCCAGCTCGCCAGGGGGCGCAAATACTGAAGCTTTCTTT.

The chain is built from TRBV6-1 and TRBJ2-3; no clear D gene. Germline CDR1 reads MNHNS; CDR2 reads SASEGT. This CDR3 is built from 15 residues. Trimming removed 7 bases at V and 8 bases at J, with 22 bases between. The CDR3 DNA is TGTGCCAGCATCGAAACTGGGTCGCGTTCGGGTACGCAGTATTTT. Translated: CASIETGSRSGTQYF.

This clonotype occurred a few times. CDR3 DNA sequence: TGTGCCTGGAGCGCCGCGGGGGCTGGAGGCTACACCTTC. Amino acid sequence: CAWSAAGAGGYTF. The gene calls are TRBV30 and TRBJ1-2; the D gene is possibly TRBD1 (6 bases). Deletions cut 3 bases from V and 8 bases from J, with 16 bases between. This CDR3 spans 13 amino acids. CDR1 and CDR2 (germline): GTSNPN, SVGIG (reference sequence).

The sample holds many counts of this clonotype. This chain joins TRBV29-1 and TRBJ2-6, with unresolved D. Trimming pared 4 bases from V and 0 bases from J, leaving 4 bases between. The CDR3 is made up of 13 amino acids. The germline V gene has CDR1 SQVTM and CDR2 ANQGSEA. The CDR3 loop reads CSVVLSGANVLTF. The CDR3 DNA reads TGCAGCGTTGTCCTCTCTGGGGCCAACGTCCTGACTTTC.

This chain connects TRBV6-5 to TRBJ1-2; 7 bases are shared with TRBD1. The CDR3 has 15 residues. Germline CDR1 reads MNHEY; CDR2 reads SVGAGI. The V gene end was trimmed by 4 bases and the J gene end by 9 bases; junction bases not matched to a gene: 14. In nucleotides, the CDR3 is TGTGCCAGCAGTTCTTCACAACAGGGGTTTAATCGCTACACCTTC. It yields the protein CASSSSQQGFNRYTF.

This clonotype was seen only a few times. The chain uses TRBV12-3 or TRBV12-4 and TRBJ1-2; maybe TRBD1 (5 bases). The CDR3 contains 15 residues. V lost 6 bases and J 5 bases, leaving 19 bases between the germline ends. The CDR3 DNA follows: TGTGCCAGCAGCCGATTGGGGACCAGGGCTTATGGCTACACCTTC. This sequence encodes CASSRLGTRAYGYTF.